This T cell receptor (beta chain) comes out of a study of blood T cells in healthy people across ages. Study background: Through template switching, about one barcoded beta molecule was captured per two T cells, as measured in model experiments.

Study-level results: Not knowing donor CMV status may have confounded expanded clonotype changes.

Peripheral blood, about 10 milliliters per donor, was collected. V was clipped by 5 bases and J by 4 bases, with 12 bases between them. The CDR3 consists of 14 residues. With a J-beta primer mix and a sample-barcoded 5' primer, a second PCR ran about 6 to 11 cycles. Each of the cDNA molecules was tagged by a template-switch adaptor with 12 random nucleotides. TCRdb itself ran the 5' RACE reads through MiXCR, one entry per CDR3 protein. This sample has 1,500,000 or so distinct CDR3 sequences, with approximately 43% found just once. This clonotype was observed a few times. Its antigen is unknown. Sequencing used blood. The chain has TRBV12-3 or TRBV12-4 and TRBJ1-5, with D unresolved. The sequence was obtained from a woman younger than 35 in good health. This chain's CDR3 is CASSAPGPNQPQHF. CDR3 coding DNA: TGTGCCAGCAGTGCACCGGGCCCTAATCAGCCCCAGCATTTT.